This T cell receptor (beta chain) came from a study of OX40 agonist ivuxolimab in advanced cancers. Study background: Clinicians treated patients with ivuxolimab, an agonistic anti-OX40 (CD134) antibody. In three patients, partial responses were observed, one with hepatocellular carcinoma and two with cutaneous melanoma.

Study results and caveats: In the 0.1 to 3.0 mg/kg range, CD4+ and CD8+ blood T cells had expanded clonally by week 6.

The method was immunoSEQ multiplex PCR; TCRdb's version includes in-frame clones alone and lacks a portion of them. The table records some 66,000 clones, approximately 89% of them present only once. The germline gives CDR1 SGHAT, CDR2 FQNNGV. The CDR3 has 14 amino acids. V gave up 0 bases and J gave up 9 bases; unmatched junction bases: 2. Comment on this clone: Its antigen is unidentified.

The sequenced sample was CD4+ or CD8+ T cells sorted from blood, obtained in a trial of the OX40 agonist ivuxolimab. The chain joins TRBV11-2 to TRBJ1-6, with 7 bases fitting TRBD1. The sequence was collected from an adult with an advanced solid tumor such as melanoma, head and neck, liver or kidney cancer. This chain's CDR3 is CASSLDRGSSPLHF. CDR3 nucleotides: TGTGCCAGCAGCTTAGACAGGGGGTCTTCACCCCTCCACTTT.